The next 13 T cell receptor beta chains were all read from a single sample in a study of regulatory T cells in long-lasting Graves disease. The TCR beta library used iRepertoire HTBI primers with Arm-PCR amplification of CDR3. MiXCR, applied by TCRdb to the multiplex PCR reads, yields one record per CDR3 protein. The table records around 460,000 distinct CDR3 sequences, under 25% of them present only once. Time point noted: persistent/refractory GD, antithyroid drugs over 5 years with positive TRAb. The TCR library was made from RNA extracted from PBMCs. Sequenced here: peripheral blood mononuclear cells (PBMCs), sampled when the disease was refractory, from a patient treated with antithyroid drugs. The receptors originated from a female donor with Graves disease.

This clonotype was observed many times. J is TRBJ2-5 and V is TRBV6-2 or TRBV6-3; possibly TRBD1 for D (6 bases). The V end lost 4 bases, the J end lost 5 bases, and 11 bases lay between the germline ends. Germline CDR1 MNHEY, CDR2 SVGEGT. The CDR3 contains 13 residues. The CDR3 spells CASSLYRDETQYF. In nucleotides, the CDR3 is TGTGCCAGCAGTTTATACAGGGATGAGACCCAGTACTTC.

On this clonotype: A much larger clone lies a single base off, so this may be a read error. The gene calls are TRBV6-2 or TRBV6-3 and TRBJ1-4; D gene unclear. Germline CDR1 reads MNHEY; CDR2 reads SVGEGT. The CDR3 covers 11 residues. DNA for the CDR3: TGTGCCAGCAGTTACGGTGAAAAACTGGTTTTT. Protein: CASSYGEKLVF.

This clonotype was seen more than once but under ten times. The V call is TRBV16, the J call TRBJ1-6, with a possible D match to TRBD1 (6 bases). The CDR3 has 15 amino acids. CDR1 is KGHSY, CDR2 FQNENV, per germline. Trimming pared 1 base from V and 4 bases from J, leaving 8 bases between. CDR3 nucleotides: TGTGCCAGCAGCCAATGGACAGAGTATAATTCACCCCTCCACTTT. Protein sequence: CASSQWTEYNSPLHF.

About this clonotype: With a much larger clone just one base away, this may be a read error. The rearrangement uses TRBV12-3 or TRBV12-4 and TRBJ2-7; D not resolved. The CDR3 has 14 amino acids. The V end was cut by 6 bases, the J end by 0 bases, with 12 bases between. In nucleotides, the CDR3 is TGTGCCAGCAGAGGTGACGCCTCCTCCTACGAGCAGTACTTC. This gives the protein CASRGDASSYEQYF.

In this sample, this clonotype turned up many times. The chain has TRBV28 and TRBJ1-2; TRBD1 matches at 8 bases. Germline values: CDR1 MDHEN, CDR2 SYDVKM. Trimming cost V 5 bases and J 7 bases; bases outside gene matches: 9. This CDR3 spans 14 amino acids. CDR3 sequence reads: CASSPGQGPAGYTF. CDR3 nucleotides: TGTGCCAGCAGTCCTGGACAGGGCCCGGCTGGCTACACCTTC.

The V gene is TRBV7-9, the J gene TRBJ2-1; D call uncertain. This CDR3 comprises 12 residues. The V end lost 0 bases, the J end lost 8 bases, and 5 bases lay between the germline ends. Germline V gene lookup returns CDR1 SEHNR and CDR2 FQNEAQ (reference sequence). The CDR3 region is CASSLATDEQFF. CDR3 sequence (DNA): TGTGCCAGCAGCTTAGCGACGGATGAGCAGTTCTTC. The full variable domain, with the rest looked up from reference TRBV7-9 and TRBJ2-1, is DTGVSQNPRHKITKRGQNVTFRCDPISEHNRLYWYRQTLGQGPEFLTYFQNEAQLEKSRLLSDRFSAERPKGSFSTLEIQRTEQGDSAMYLCASSLATDEQFFGPGTRLTVL.

The chain recombines TRBV5-1 with TRBJ2-7; 9 positions agree with TRBD1. J gave up 1 base and V 2 bases, and 4 bases lay outside the gene matches. The CDR3 loop spans 15 amino acids. Germline CDR1 and CDR2: SGHRS and YFSETQ. This chain's CDR3 is CASSFKDRGSYEQYF. In DNA form, the CDR3 reads TGCGCCAGCAGCTTTAAGGACAGGGGATCCTACGAGCAGTACTTC.

The table lists this clonotype with many counts. The rearrangement uses TRBV2 and TRBJ2-7, with 8 bases identical to TRBD1. The CDR3 runs to 14 residues. In germline, CDR1 is SNHLY, CDR2 FYNNEI. The V gene end was trimmed by 5 bases and the J gene end by 1 base; junction bases not matched to a gene: 4. CDR3 coding DNA: TGTGCCAGCAGTCTGGGACAGGAGTCCTACGAGCAGTACTTC. It specifies CASSLGQESYEQYF.

The chain links TRBV14 to TRBJ2-7; D is tentatively TRBD1 or TRBD2 (6 bases each). The germline V gene has CDR1 SGHDN and CDR2 FVKESK. CDR3 length: 17 amino acids. The ends were cut back, 1 base at V and 7 bases at J, with 23 bases in the middle. As DNA, the CDR3 is TGTGCCAGCAGCCAAGGAGGGGGGTTGGCTACAGCTGGGGAGCAGTACTTC. Residues: CASSQGGGLATAGEQYF.

This clonotype was detected a few times. The V call is TRBV9, the J call TRBJ1-5; no reliable D call. The CDR3 is 14 residues long. The V end was cut by 1 base, the J end by 0 bases, with 5 bases between. CDR1 and CDR2 (germline): SGDLS, YYNGEE. Written as DNA, the CDR3 is TGTGCCAGCAGCGTAACGGATAGCAATCAGCCCCAGCATTTT. This codes for CASSVTDSNQPQHF.

This clonotype was detected many times. The genes are TRBV11-2 and TRBJ2-7; the D gene is possibly TRBD2 (6 bases). CDR1 and CDR2 from the germline V gene are SGHAT and FQNNGV. Trimming stripped 5 bases from V and 0 bases from J, with 20 bases between. This CDR3 contains 17 residues. The CDR3 DNA follows: TGTGCCAGCAGCGCACCAGGATCTAGCGATGTCTCCTACGAGCAGTACTTC. It is translated as CASSAPGSSDVSYEQYF.

The V gene is TRBV4-1, the J gene TRBJ2-5, with TRBD1 as a possible D gene (5 bases). Trimming cost V 1 base and J 2 bases, with 11 bases left between them. From germline, CDR1 is MGHRA and CDR2 YSYEKL. This CDR3 spans 15 amino acids. In nucleotides, the CDR3 is TGCGCCAGCAGCCAAGCAGACAGTACACAAGAGACCCAGTACTTC. Amino acids: CASSQADSTQETQYF.

The chain joins TRBV7-2 to TRBJ1-3; no definite D call. The CDR3 is 14 residues long. From germline, CDR1 is SGHTA and CDR2 FQGNSA. The germline V and J ends were trimmed by 5 bases and 1 base, with 9 bases remaining between them. CDR3 residues: CASSAQESGNTIYF. The CDR3 DNA is TGTGCCAGCAGCGCCCAGGAATCTGGAAACACCATATATTTT. Full variable domain (outside the CDR3, taken from reference TRBV7-2 and TRBJ1-3): GAGVSQSPSNKVTEKGKDVELRCDPISGHTALYWYRQSLGQGLEFLIYFQGNSAPDKSGLPSDRFSAERTGGSVSTLTIQRTQQEDSAVYLCASSAQESGNTIYFGEGSWLTVV.